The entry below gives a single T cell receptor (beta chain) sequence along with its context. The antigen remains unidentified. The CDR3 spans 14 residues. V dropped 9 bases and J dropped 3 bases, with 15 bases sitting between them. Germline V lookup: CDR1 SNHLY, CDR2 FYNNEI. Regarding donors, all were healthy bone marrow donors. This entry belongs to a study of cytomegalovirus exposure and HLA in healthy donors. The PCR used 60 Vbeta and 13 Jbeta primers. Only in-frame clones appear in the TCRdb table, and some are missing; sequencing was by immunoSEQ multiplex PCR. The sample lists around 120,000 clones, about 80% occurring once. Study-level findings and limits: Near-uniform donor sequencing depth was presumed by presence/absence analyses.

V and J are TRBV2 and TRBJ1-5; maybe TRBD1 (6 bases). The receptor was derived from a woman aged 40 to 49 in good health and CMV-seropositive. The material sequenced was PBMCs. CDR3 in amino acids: CASLDRLSNQPQHF. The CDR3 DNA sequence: TGTGCCAGTCTCGACAGGCTTTCCAATCAGCCCCAGCATTTT.